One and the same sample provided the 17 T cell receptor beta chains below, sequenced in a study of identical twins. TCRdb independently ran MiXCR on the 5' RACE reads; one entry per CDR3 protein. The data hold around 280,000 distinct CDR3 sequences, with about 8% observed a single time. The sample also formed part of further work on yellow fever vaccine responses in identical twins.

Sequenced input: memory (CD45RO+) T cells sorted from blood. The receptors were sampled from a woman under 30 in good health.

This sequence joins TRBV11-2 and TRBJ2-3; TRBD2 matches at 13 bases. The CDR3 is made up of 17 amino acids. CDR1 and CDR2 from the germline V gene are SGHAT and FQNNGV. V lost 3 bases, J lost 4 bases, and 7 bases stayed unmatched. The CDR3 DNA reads TGTGCCAGCAGCTTGACTAGCGGGGGGCCTTTGGCAGATACGCAGTATTTT. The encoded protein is CASSLTSGGPLADTQYF.

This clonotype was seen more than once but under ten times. The CDR3 region has the DNA TGTGCCAGCTCACCACCGTCAGGGGAGTACTCTGGGGCCAACGTCCTGACTTTC. It is translated as CASSPPSGEYSGANVLTF. The chain is built from TRBV18 and TRBJ2-6, with D tentatively TRBD1 (6 bases). This CDR3 has 18 amino acids. The V and J ends lost 0 bases and 0 bases respectively, with 12 bases between them. The germline V gene has CDR1 KGHSH and CDR2 LQKENI. The full variable domain, rest sourced from reference TRBV18 and TRBJ2-6, is NAGVMQNPRHLVRRRGQEARLRCSPMKGHSHVYWYRQLPEEGLKFMVYLQKENIIDESGMPKERFSAEFPKEGPSILRIQQVVRGDSAAYFCASSPPSGEYSGANVLTFGAGSRLTVL.

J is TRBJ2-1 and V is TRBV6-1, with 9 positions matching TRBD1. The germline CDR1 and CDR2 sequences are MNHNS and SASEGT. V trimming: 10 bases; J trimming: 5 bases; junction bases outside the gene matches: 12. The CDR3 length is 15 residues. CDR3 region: CATEIGTGTHNEQFF. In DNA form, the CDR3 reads TGTGCCACCGAAATCGGGACAGGGACACACAATGAGCAGTTCTTC.

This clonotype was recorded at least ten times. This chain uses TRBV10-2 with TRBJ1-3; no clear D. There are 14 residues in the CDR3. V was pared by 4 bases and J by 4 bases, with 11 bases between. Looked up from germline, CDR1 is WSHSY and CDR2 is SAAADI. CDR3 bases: TGCGCCAGCAGTGGATCCGGGAACGGAAACACCATATATTTT. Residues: CASSGSGNGNTIYF.

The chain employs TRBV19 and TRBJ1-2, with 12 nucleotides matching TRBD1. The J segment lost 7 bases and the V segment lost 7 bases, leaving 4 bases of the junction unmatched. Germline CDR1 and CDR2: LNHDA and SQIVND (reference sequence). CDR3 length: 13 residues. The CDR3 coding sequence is TGTGCCAGTAACGCGGGACAGGGGGCTGGCTACACCTTC. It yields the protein CASNAGQGAGYTF. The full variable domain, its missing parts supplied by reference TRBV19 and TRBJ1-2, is DGGITQSPKYLFRKEGQNVTLSCEQNLNHDAMYWYRQDPGQGLRLIYYSQIVNDFQKGDIAEGYSVSREKKESFPLTVTSAQKNPTAFYLCASNAGQGAGYTFGSGTRLTVV.

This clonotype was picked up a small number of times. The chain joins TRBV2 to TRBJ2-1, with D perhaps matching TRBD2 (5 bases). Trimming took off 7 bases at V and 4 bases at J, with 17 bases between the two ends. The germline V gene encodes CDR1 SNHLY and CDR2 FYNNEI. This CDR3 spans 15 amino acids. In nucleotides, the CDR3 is TGTGCCAGCACCCCCTCAGCGGCACAATACAATGAGCAGTTCTTC. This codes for CASTPSAAQYNEQFF.

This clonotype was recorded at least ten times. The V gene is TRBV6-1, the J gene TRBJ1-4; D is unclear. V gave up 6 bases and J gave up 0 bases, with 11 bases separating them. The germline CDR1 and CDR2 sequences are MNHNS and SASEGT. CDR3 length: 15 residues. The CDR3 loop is CASRRDPATNEKLFF. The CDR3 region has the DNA TGTGCCAGCAGGAGGGATCCTGCAACTAATGAAAAACTGTTTTTT.

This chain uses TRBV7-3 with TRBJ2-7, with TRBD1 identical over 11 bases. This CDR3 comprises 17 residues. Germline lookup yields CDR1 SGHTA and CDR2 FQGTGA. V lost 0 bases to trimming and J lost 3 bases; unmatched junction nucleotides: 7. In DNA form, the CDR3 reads TGTGCCAGCAGCTTAACCCCAATCGGGACAGGGGGCTACGAGCAGTACTTC. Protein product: CASSLTPIGTGGYEQYF.

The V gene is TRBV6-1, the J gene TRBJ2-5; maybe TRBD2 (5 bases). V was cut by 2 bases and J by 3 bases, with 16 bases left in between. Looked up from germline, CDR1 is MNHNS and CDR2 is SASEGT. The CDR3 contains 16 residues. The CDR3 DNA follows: TGTGCCAGCAGTGAAAAGGCCTGGATCGGGGAAGAGACCCAGTACTTC. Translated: CASSEKAWIGEETQYF.

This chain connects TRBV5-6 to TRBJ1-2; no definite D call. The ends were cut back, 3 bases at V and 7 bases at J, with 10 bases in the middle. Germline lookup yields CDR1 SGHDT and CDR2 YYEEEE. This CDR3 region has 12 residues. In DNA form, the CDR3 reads TGTGCCAGCAGCTCAACAGTGGGTGGCTACACCTTC. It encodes CASSSTVGGYTF.

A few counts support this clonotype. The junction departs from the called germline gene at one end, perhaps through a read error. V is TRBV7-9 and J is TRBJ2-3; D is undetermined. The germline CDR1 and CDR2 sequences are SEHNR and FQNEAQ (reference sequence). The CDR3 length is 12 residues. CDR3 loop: CASSLDGYGWDF. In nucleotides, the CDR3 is TGTGCCAGCAGCTTAGATGGATACGGTTGGGATTTT.

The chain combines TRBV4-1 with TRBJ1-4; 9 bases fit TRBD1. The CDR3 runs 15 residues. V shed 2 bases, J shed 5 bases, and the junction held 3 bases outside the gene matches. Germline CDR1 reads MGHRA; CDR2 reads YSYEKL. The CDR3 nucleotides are TGCGCCAGCAGCCAATACGGGACAGGGAATGAAAAACTGTTTTTT. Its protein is CASSQYGTGNEKLFF.

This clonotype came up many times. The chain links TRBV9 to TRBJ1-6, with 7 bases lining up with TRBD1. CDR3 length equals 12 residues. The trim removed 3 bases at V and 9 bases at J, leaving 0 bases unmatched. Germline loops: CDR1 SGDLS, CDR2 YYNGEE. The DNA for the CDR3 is TGTGCCAGCAGCGGACAGGGTTCACCCCTCCACTTT. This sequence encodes CASSGQGSPLHF. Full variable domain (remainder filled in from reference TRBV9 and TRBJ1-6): DSGVTQTPKHLITATGQRVTLRCSPRSGDLSVYWYQQSLDQGLQFLIQYYNGEERAKGNILERFSAQQFPDLHSELNLSSLELGDSALYFCASSGQGSPLHFGNGTRLTVT.

For the CDR3, the DNA is TGTGCCAGCAGCTTGAATTGGGGTAGTCTAAGTGGGGCCAACGTCCTGACTTTC. Its translation is CASSLNWGSLSGANVLTF. The chain has TRBV5-4 and TRBJ2-6; D not resolved. The germline V and J ends were trimmed by 1 base and 3 bases, with 17 bases remaining between them. There are 18 residues in the CDR3. Germline V lookup: CDR1 SGHNT, CDR2 YYREEE (reference sequence).

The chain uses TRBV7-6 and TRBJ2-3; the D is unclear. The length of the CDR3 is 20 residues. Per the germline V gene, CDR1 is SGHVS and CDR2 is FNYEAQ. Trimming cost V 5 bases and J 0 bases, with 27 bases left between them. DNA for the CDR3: TGTGCCAGCAGCCCCCTCGTGGCTAGTTGGGGAACACCTAGCACAGATACGCAGTATTTT. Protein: CASSPLVASWGTPSTDTQYF.

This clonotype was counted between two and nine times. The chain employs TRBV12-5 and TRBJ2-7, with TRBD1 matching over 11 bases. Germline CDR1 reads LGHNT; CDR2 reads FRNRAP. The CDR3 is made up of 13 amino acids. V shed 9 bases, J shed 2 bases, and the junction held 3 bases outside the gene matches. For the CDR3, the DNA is TGTGCTAGCTTGGGACAGGGGGCCTACGAGCAGTACTTC. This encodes CASLGQGAYEQYF.

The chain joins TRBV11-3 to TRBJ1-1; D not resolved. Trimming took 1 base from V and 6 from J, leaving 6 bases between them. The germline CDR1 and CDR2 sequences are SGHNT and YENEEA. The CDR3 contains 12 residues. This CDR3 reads CASSLVRPEAFF. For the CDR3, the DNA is TGTGCCAGCAGCTTAGTCAGGCCTGAAGCTTTCTTT. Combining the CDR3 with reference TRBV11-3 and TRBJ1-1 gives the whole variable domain EAGVVQSPRYKIIEKKQPVAFWCNPISGHNTLYWYLQNLGQGPELLIRYENEEAVDDSQLPKDRFSAERLKGVDSTLKIQPAELGDSAVYLCASSLVRPEAFFGQGTRLTVV.